The 28 T cell receptor beta chains below all came from one sample that was sequenced in a study of cytomegalovirus exposure and HLA in healthy donors (dated by TCRdb to 2015 to 2018). Library method: the immunoSEQ multiplex PCR assay. The multiplex PCR relied on a mix of 60 forward primers for TCR Vbeta segments and 13 reverse primers for TCR Jbeta segments. In its TCRdb copy, this immuneACCESS table keeps in-frame sequences only and misses some clones. Where compared with another copy, unresolved V genes explain less than half of these, and the others have no known cause. The sample yields some 120,000 clones; approximately 81% were counted once. The top ten clonotypes cover roughly 4.1% of the sample. The sequenced sample consisted of PBMCs. The origin of the receptors is a man aged 18 to 29 in good health and CMV-seropositive.

CDR3 region: CASNMAYTIYF. In DNA, the CDR3 is TGTGCCAGCAATATGGCCTACACCATATATTTT. The chain carries TRBV2 and TRBJ1-3, with no clear D. Trimming took 7 bases from V and 8 from J, leaving 9 bases between them. The germline gives CDR1 SNHLY, CDR2 FYNNEI. CDR3 length: 11 residues.

V usage is TRBV6-6 and J usage is TRBJ1-2, with 7 bases matching TRBD1. Germline V gene sequence: CDR1 MNHNY, CDR2 SVGAGI (reference sequence). With 5 bases clipped from V and 0 bases from J, the junction kept 6 bases outside the gene matches. The CDR3 extends over 15 amino acids. Here the CDR3 DNA reads TGTGCCAGCAGTACCTCCGGGACAGCTAACTATGGCTACACCTTC. It yields the protein CASSTSGTANYGYTF.

This chain links TRBV27 with TRBJ2-7; TRBD2 matches at 10 bases. The CDR3 extends over 16 amino acids. V shed 8 bases, J shed 3 bases, and the junction held 13 bases outside the gene matches. From germline, CDR1 is MNHEY and CDR2 SMNVEV (reference sequence). This CDR3 reads CASRPQRGGGIYEQYF. The CDR3 DNA follows: TGTGCCAGCCGCCCTCAGCGGGGGGGCGGGATCTACGAGCAGTACTTC.

The chain uses TRBV30 and TRBJ1-5; TRBD1 aligns across 10 bases. The CDR3 consists of 14 residues. Per the germline V gene, CDR1 is GTSNPN and CDR2 is SVGIG (reference sequence). V shed 4 bases and J 4 bases; nucleotides not matched to a gene: 4. The CDR3 coding sequence is TGTGCCTGGACCACGGGACAGGGGAATCAGCCCCAGCATTTT. It is translated as CAWTTGQGNQPQHF. The entire variable domain, with the rest obtained from reference TRBV30 and TRBJ1-5, is as follows: SQTIHQWPATLVQPVGSPLSLECTVEGTSNPNLYWYRQAAGRGLQLLFYSVGIGQISSEVPQNLSASRPQDRQFILSSKKLLLSDSGFYLCAWTTGQGNQPQHFGDGTRLSIL.

The chain joins TRBV7-9 to TRBJ2-5; no clear D gene. Germline values: CDR1 SEHNR, CDR2 FQNEAQ (reference sequence). The length of the CDR3 is 16 residues. V was trimmed by 4 bases and J by 2 bases, leaving 17 bases between them. CDR3 residues: CASSSHLTAEQETQYF. The CDR3 DNA is TGTGCCAGCAGCTCTCACTTAACAGCAGAACAAGAGACCCAGTACTTC.

The chain has TRBV30 and TRBJ2-5; maybe TRBD1 (7 bases). With the DNA end fitting TRBJ2-7 better, the J assignment may be wrong. The CDR3 extends over 12 amino acids. CDR1 is GTSNPN and CDR2 is SVGIG in the germline V gene (reference sequence). This CDR3 reads CAWRTGRYEQYF. CDR3 nucleotides: TGTGCCTGGAGGACAGGGAGGTACGAGCAGTACTTC.

This clone was counted between two and nine times. The gene calls are TRBV5-1 and TRBJ1-3; weak D call: TRBD1 (5 bases). The V end lost 3 bases, the J end lost 2 bases, and 12 bases lay between the germline ends. The CDR3 sequence is 15 residues long. The germline V gene encodes CDR1 SGHRS and CDR2 YFSETQ. The CDR3 coding sequence is TGCGCCAGCAGCTCCTCATGGGGGGCTGGAAACACCATATATTTT. Translating it yields CASSSSWGAGNTIYF.

This clone was detected only a few times. The V call is TRBV5-4, the J call TRBJ2-7; 12 nucleotides line up with TRBD2. The CDR3 runs 17 residues. Germline values: CDR1 SGHNT, CDR2 YYREEE (reference sequence). The junction had 16 bases not matched to a gene; V was cut back by 1 base and J by 11 bases. CDR3 sequence (DNA): TGTGCCAGCAGCTTGAGGACCGGTCTGACTAGCGGGGGACGGGAGTACTTC. This sequence encodes CASSLRTGLTSGGREYF. The full variable domain, with the rest looked up from reference TRBV5-4 and TRBJ2-7, is ETGVTQSPTHLIKTRGQQVTLRCSSQSGHNTVSWYQQALGQGPQFIFQYYREEENGRGNFPPRFSGLQFPNYSSELNVNALELDDSALYLCASSLRTGLTSGGREYFGPGTRLTVT.

The V call is TRBV13, the J call TRBJ2-1, with 10 bases that match TRBD2. The CDR3 length is 18 residues. CDR1 and CDR2 from the germline V gene are PRHDT and FYEKMQ (reference sequence). Germline trimming cut 5 bases from V and 9 bases from J; bases unmatched to any gene: 19. The CDR3 DNA reads as TGTGCCAGCAGCCTAACCCTGGGTAGCGGGAGGTCGAATGGTGAGCAGTTCTTC. It encodes CASSLTLGSGRSNGEQFF.

In its sample, this clone was seen a few times. The genes are TRBV25-1 and TRBJ1-2; 7 bases are shared with TRBD1. There are 15 residues in the CDR3. Germline trimming cut 7 bases from V and 6 bases from J; bases unmatched to any gene: 14. The germline CDR1 and CDR2 sequences are MGHDK and SYGVNS. The CDR3 region has the DNA TGTGCCAGCACGAAGGCCGAGACAGGGTTTAATGGCTACACCTTC. Residues: CASTKAETGFNGYTF.

CDR3 in amino acids: CASSSTTNYGYTF. The CDR3 DNA sequence: TGTGCCAGCAGTTCCACAACGAACTATGGCTACACCTTC. The chain employs TRBV6-5 and TRBJ1-2; D unclear. The V and J ends lost 4 bases and 2 bases respectively, with 8 bases between them. This CDR3 is 13 amino acids long. The V gene's germline CDR1 is MNHEY and CDR2 SVGAGI.

This clone came up a few times. The V call is TRBV5-1, the J call TRBJ2-7; 7 positions match TRBD2. Germline-derived CDR1 and CDR2 are SGHRS and YFSETQ. The CDR3 has 14 amino acids. The V segment lost 4 bases and the J segment 1 base; nucleotides outside the gene matches: 5. The CDR3 DNA reads as TGCGCCAGCAGCGACGAGCGGGGATCCTACGAGCAGTACTTC. The encoded protein is CASSDERGSYEQYF. Full variable domain (remainder filled in from reference TRBV5-1 and TRBJ2-7): KAGVTQTPRYLIKTRGQQVTLSCSPISGHRSVSWYQQTPGQGLQFLFEYFSETQRNKGNFPGRFSGRQFSNSRSEMNVSTLELGDSALYLCASSDERGSYEQYFGPGTRLTVT.

The J gene is TRBJ2-7, the V gene TRBV5-1; 10 positions agree with TRBD1. Trimming took 4 bases from V and 5 from J; bases not matched to a gene: 6. The V gene's germline CDR1 is SGHRS and CDR2 YFSETQ. The CDR3 has 14 residues. The CDR3, as DNA: TGCGCCAGCAGCCAGGGACAGGGGTGGAACGAGCAGTACTTC. It encodes CASSQGQGWNEQYF.

The CDR3: CASSSGLAGIEEQYF. The DNA for the CDR3 is TGCGCCAGCAGCTCGGGACTAGCGGGAATCGAGGAGCAGTACTTC. The chain has TRBV5-1 and TRBJ2-7; 13 bases line up with TRBD2. Germline CDR1 and CDR2: SGHRS and YFSETQ. The CDR3 sequence is 15 residues long. The ends lost 3 bases at V and 7 bases at J; junction bases unmatched: 7.

This clone was counted only a few times. V gene TRBV6-6 combines with J gene TRBJ2-1; 8 bases align to TRBD2. The CDR3 totals 12 residues. V was pared by 6 bases and J by 9 bases, with 4 bases of the junction left unmatched. Germline CDR1 and CDR2: MNHNY and SVGAGI (reference sequence). The CDR3 sequence is CASRGLAGEQFF. CDR3 nucleotide sequence: TGTGCCAGCAGAGGGCTAGCGGGTGAGCAGTTCTTC.

The chain uses TRBV7-9 and TRBJ2-5, with D perhaps TRBD1 (5 bases). The CDR3 consists of 15 residues. The ends were cut back, 1 base at V and 4 bases at J, with 13 bases in the middle. Germline CDR1 and CDR2: SEHNR and FQNEAQ (reference sequence). The CDR3 loop reads CASSLGAGWGETQYF. CDR3 bases: TGTGCCAGCAGCTTAGGAGCAGGGTGGGGAGAGACCCAGTACTTC.

The chain couples TRBV6-1 to TRBJ1-5, with a weak D call TRBD1 (6 bases). The CDR3 runs 14 residues. The germline gives CDR1 MNHNS, CDR2 SASEGT. The V and J ends lost 11 bases and 2 bases respectively, with 16 bases between them. CDR3 in amino acids: CAGSQGHGNQPQHF. CDR3 sequence (DNA): TGTGCCGGATCACAGGGTCATGGCAATCAGCCCCAGCATTTT.

The rearrangement joins TRBV11-2 to TRBJ2-3, with 11 bases lining up with TRBD2. Germline V gene data show CDR1 as SGHAT and CDR2 as FQNNGV. CDR3 length: 18 amino acids. V dropped 5 bases and J dropped 3; count of bases not matched to a gene: 13. The chain's CDR3 is CASSPYFLAGGSTDTQYF. CDR3 nucleotide sequence: TGTGCCAGCAGCCCGTACTTCCTAGCGGGAGGCTCGACAGATACGCAGTATTTT.

V gene TRBV14 combines with J gene TRBJ2-3; maybe TRBD2 (5 bases). The CDR3 consists of 16 residues. The V end lost 4 bases, the J end lost 4 bases, and 18 bases lay between the germline ends. The germline V gene encodes CDR1 SGHDN and CDR2 FVKESK. The CDR3 sequence: CASSPELVISADTQYF. CDR3 sequence (DNA): TGTGCCAGCAGCCCGGAACTAGTAATTAGCGCAGATACGCAGTATTTT.

The chain recombines TRBV5-4 with TRBJ1-2; D gene uncertain. Deletions cut 4 bases from V and 13 bases from J, with 23 bases between. The CDR3 has 14 amino acids. The germline CDR1 and CDR2 sequences are SGHNT and YYREEE (reference sequence). The CDR3 loop reads CASSPQPQLEESTF. The CDR3 bases are TGTGCCAGCAGCCCACAGCCCCAGCTCGAAGAATCCACCTTC.

This clone was observed a few times. The chain employs TRBV5-1 and TRBJ1-2, with D maybe TRBD1 (5 bases). The CDR3 loop spans 12 amino acids. Trimming left V 5 bases short and J 9 bases short, with 14 bases between. Germline CDR1 SGHRS, CDR2 YFSETQ. The CDR3 reads CASSPDSSSYTF. CDR3 DNA: TGCGCCAGCAGTCCCGACAGTTCCAGCTACACCTTC.

This rearrangement joins TRBV4-3 to TRBJ2-2, with D perhaps TRBD1 (5 bases). Germline V gene sequence: CDR1 LGHNA, CDR2 YSLEER. The V end lost 2 bases, the J end lost 4 bases, and 11 bases lay between the germline ends. The CDR3 loop spans 15 amino acids. The CDR3 here is CASSQQGSGTGELFF. CDR3 DNA sequence: TGCGCCAGCAGCCAACAGGGTTCGGGCACCGGGGAGCTGTTTTTT.

The rearrangement links TRBV6-1 to TRBJ2-5, with TRBD1 matching 7 bases. CDR3 size: 15 residues. CDR1 and CDR2 (germline): MNHNS, SASEGT. V lost 6 bases and J lost 1; bases outside the gene matches: 8. This CDR3 reads CASRGARDSQETQYF. The CDR3 DNA reads TGTGCCAGCAGGGGAGCCCGGGACAGCCAAGAGACCCAGTACTTC.

This clone was seen at least ten times. This chain joins TRBV4-2 and TRBJ2-1, with a tentative D call TRBD2 (5 bases). CDR3 length equals 14 residues. From germline, CDR1 is LGHNA and CDR2 YNFKEQ. V was clipped by 2 bases and J by 10 bases, with 15 bases between them. The CDR3 here is CASSQNLREGEQFF. CDR3 in DNA: TGTGCCAGCAGCCAAAATCTTCGTGAGGGCGAGCAGTTCTTC.

The chain recombines TRBV2 with TRBJ1-4, with a tentative D call TRBD1 (6 bases). CDR1 and CDR2 from the germline V gene are SNHLY and FYNNEI. V lost 5 bases, J lost 2 bases, and 9 bases lay in between. The CDR3 runs to 14 residues. CDR3 amino acids: CASSPGVTNEKLFF. CDR3 DNA: TGTGCCAGCAGTCCAGGGGTCACTAATGAAAAACTGTTTTTT.

This chain uses TRBV29-1 with TRBJ2-1; TRBD2 matches 10 bases. CDR3 length equals 16 residues. CDR1 is SQVTM, CDR2 ANQGSEA, per germline. The V gene end was trimmed by 5 bases and the J gene end by 3 bases; junction bases not matched to a gene: 10. CDR3 in DNA: TGCAGCGTTCATCCCTCTAGCGGGGGATTCTACAATGAGCAGTTCTTC. It yields the protein CSVHPSSGGFYNEQFF.

A word on this clone: The sample contains more than one DNA sequence encoding this CDR3. The rearrangement links TRBV6-6 to TRBJ1-3; 10 positions match TRBD1. CDR1 is MNHNY, CDR2 SVGAGI, per germline (reference sequence). V was pared by 2 bases and J by 8 bases, with 6 bases of the junction left unmatched. The CDR3 has 15 amino acids. CDR3 protein: CASSYSRDRGDTIYF. CDR3 sequence (DNA): TGTGCCAGCAGTTACAGTCGGGACAGGGGCGACACCATATATTTT.

V gene TRBV29-1 combines with J gene TRBJ2-7, with 9 bases fitting TRBD1. Germline assignment: CDR1 SQVTM and CDR2 ANQGSEA. The CDR3 covers 12 residues. V shed 6 bases, J shed 4 bases, and the junction held 4 bases outside the gene matches. The CDR3 spells CSVGDRAYEQYF. The CDR3, as DNA: TGCAGCGTAGGGGACAGGGCTTACGAGCAGTACTTC.